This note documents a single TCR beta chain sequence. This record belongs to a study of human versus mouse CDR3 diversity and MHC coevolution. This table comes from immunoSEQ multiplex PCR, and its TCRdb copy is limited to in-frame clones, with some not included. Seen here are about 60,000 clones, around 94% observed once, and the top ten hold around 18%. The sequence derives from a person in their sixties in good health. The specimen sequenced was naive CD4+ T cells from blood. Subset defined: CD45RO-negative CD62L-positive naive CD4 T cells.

CDR3 DNA sequence: TGTGCCAGCAGCCCGGGACAGATAAACATTCAGTACTTC. Its protein product is CASSPGQINIQYF. The chain joins TRBV7-9 to TRBJ2-4; 7 bases are shared with TRBD1. The CDR3 spans 13 residues. Germline CDR1 SEHNR, CDR2 FQNEAQ (reference sequence). V shed 5 bases and J 6 bases; nucleotides not matched to a gene: 4. Full variable domain (remainder filled in from reference TRBV7-9 and TRBJ2-4): DTGVSQNPRHKITKRGQNVTFRCDPISEHNRLYWYRQTLGQGPEFLTYFQNEAQLEKSRLLSDRFSAERPKGSFSTLEIQRTEQGDSAMYLCASSPGQINIQYFGAGTRLSVL.